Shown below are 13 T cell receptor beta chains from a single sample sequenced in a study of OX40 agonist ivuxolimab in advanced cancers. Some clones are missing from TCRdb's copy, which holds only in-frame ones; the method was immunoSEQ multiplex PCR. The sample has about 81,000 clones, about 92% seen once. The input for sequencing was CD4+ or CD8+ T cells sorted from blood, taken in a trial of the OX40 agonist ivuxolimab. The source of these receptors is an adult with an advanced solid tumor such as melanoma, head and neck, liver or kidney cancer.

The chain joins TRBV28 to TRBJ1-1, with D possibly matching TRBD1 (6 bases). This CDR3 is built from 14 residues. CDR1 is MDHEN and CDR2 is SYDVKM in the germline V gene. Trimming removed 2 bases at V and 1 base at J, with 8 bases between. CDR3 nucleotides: TGTGCCAGCAGTTTACCGGGACAGAACACTGAAGCTTTCTTT. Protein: CASSLPGQNTEAFF. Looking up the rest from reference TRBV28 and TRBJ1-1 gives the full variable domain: DVKVTQSSRYLVKRTGEKVFLECVQDMDHENMFWYRQDPGLGLRLIYFSYDVKMKEKGDIPEGYSVSREKKERFSLILESASTNQTSMYLCASSLPGQNTEAFFGQGTRLTVV.

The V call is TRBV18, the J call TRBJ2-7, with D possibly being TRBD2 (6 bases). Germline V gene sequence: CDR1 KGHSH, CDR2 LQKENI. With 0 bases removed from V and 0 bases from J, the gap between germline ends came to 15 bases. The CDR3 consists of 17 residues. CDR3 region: CASSPPPGDAGSYEQYF. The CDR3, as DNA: TGTGCCAGCTCACCACCCCCGGGGGACGCCGGCTCCTACGAGCAGTACTTC.

Written as DNA, the CDR3 is TGTGCCAGTAGTATAGCTACAGGGTTCTATGGCTACACCTTC. It yields the protein CASSIATGFYGYTF. This sequence joins TRBV19 and TRBJ1-2; tentative D call: TRBD1 (6 bases). V was cut by 1 base and J by 4 bases, with 10 bases left in between. The V gene's germline CDR1 is LNHDA and CDR2 SQIVND (reference sequence). The CDR3 totals 14 residues.

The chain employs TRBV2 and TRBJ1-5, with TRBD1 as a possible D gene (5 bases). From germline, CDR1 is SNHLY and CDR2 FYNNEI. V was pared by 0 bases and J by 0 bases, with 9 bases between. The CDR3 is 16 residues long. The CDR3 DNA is TGTGCCAGCAGTGAAGCCCGACAGTATAGCAATCAGCCCCAGCATTTT. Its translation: CASSEARQYSNQPQHF.

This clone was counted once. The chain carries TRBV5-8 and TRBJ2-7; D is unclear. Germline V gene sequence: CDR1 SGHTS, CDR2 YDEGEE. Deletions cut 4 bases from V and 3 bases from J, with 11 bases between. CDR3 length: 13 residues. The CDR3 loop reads CASSLPGHYEQYF. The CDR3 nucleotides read TGTGCCAGCAGCCTCCCGGGCCACTACGAGCAGTACTTC.

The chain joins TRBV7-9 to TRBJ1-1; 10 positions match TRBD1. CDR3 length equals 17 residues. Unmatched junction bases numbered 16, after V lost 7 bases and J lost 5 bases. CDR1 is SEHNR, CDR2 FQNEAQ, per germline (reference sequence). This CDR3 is CASTPRGQGFGGTEAFF. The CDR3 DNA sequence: TGTGCCAGCACCCCGCGGGGACAGGGGTTCGGGGGAACTGAAGCTTTCTTT.

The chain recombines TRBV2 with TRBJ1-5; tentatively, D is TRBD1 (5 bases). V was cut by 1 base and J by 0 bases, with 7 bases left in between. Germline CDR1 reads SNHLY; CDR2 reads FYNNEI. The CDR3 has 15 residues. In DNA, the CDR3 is TGTGCCAGCAGTGAAGGGACACTTAGCAATCAGCCCCAGCATTTT. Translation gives CASSEGTLSNQPQHF.

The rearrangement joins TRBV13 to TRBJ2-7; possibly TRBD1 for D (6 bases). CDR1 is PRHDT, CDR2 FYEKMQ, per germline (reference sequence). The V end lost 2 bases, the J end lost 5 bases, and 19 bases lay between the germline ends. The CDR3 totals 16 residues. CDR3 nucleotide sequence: TGTGCCAGCAGCTTATGGTCCGGTAGGGGGAATCACGAGCAGTACTTC. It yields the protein CASSLWSGRGNHEQYF. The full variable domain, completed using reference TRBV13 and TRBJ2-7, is AAGVIQSPRHLIKEKRETATLKCYPIPRHDTVYWYQQGPGQDPQFLISFYEKMQSDKGSIPDRFSAQQFSDYHSELNMSSLELGDSALYFCASSLWSGRGNHEQYFGPGTRLTVT.

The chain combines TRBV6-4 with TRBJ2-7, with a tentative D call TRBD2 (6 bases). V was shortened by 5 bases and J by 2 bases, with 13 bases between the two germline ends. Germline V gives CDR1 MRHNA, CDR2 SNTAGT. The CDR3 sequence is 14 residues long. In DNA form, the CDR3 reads TGTGCCAGCAGTTTAGCGGAGGGCCCCTACGAGCAGTACTTC. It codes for CASSLAEGPYEQYF.

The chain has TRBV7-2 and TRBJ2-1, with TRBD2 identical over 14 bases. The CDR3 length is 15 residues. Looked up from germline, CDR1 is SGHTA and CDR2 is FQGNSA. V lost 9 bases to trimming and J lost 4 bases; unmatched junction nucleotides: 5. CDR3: CASGTSGSYYNEQFF. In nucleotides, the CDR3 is TGTGCCAGTGGGACTAGCGGGAGCTATTACAATGAGCAGTTCTTC.

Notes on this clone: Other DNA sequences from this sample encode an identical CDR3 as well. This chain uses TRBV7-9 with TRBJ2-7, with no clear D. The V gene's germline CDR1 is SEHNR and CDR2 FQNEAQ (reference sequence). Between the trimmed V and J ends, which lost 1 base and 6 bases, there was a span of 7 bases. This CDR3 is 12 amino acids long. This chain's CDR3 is CASSLEGGEQYF. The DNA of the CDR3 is TGTGCCAGCAGCTTAGAAGGCGGCGAGCAGTACTTC.

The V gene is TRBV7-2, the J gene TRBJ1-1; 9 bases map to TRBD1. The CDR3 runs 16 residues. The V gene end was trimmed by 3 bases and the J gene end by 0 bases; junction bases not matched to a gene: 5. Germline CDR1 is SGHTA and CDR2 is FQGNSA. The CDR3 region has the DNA TGTGCCAGCAGCTTTTTGACAGGGGGGGTGAACACTGAAGCTTTCTTT. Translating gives CASSFLTGGVNTEAFF.

For the CDR3, the DNA is TGTGCCAGCAGTTTACTTGGGAATCAGCCCCAGCATTTT. This sequence encodes CASSLLGNQPQHF. The V and J genes are TRBV6-5 and TRBJ1-5; D remains ambiguous. The CDR3 totals 13 residues. Germline CDR1 is MNHEY and CDR2 is SVGAGI. V dropped 4 bases and J dropped 4 bases, with 8 bases sitting between them.